The 32 T cell receptor beta chains listed next were all sequenced from one sample in a study of T cells after yellow fever vaccination. Using its own MiXCR run on the 5' RACE reads, TCRdb lists one record per CDR3 protein. The sample consists of tens of thousands of distinct CDR3 sequences, about 7.7% of them appearing once. The sample here was CD8+ T cells sorted from PBMCs, taken on the day of the yellow fever booster vaccination. These receptors came from a young man who received the YFV17D yellow fever vaccine.

This clonotype was counted ten times or more. The chain recombines TRBV29-1 with TRBJ2-1, with D tentatively TRBD1 (8 bases). V lost 8 bases and J 6 bases, leaving 26 bases between the germline ends. This CDR3 contains 16 residues. Germline values: CDR1 SQVTM, CDR2 ANQGSEA. This chain's CDR3 is CSSGTGSERGGNEQFF. The DNA of the CDR3 is TGCAGCTCAGGGACAGGTTCGGAGCGGGGCGGCAATGAGCAGTTCTTC.

This clonotype has just a few counts. This chain connects TRBV13 to TRBJ2-7; 9 bases fit TRBD1. CDR1 and CDR2 (germline): PRHDT, FYEKMQ (reference sequence). CDR3 length: 14 amino acids. V was clipped by 2 bases and J by 3 bases; unmatched bases: 2. The CDR3 nucleotides read TGTGCCAGCAGCTTACCGGGACAGGGCTACGAGCAGTACTTC. Protein sequence: CASSLPGQGYEQYF. The variable domain in full, with the rest retrieved from reference TRBV13 and TRBJ2-7, is AAGVIQSPRHLIKEKRETATLKCYPIPRHDTVYWYQQGPGQDPQFLISFYEKMQSDKGSIPDRFSAQQFSDYHSELNMSSLELGDSALYFCASSLPGQGYEQYFGPGTRLTVT.

This clonotype is categorized as large. The CDR3 bases are TGTGCCAGCAGCCAGGCCGGGACTAGCGGGGACACAGATACGCAGTATTTT. Its protein product is CASSQAGTSGDTDTQYF. The chain joins TRBV4-2 to TRBJ2-3; 13 bases align to TRBD2. Trimming at V came to 3 bases and at J to 2 bases, leaving 5 bases not matched to a gene. This CDR3 has 17 residues. Germline V CDR1 and CDR2: LGHNA, YNFKEQ.

The chain has TRBV6-6 and TRBJ2-4; 7 bases map to TRBD1. Germline V gene data show CDR1 as MNHNY and CDR2 as SVGAGI (reference sequence). The length of the CDR3 is 13 residues. Trimming removed 6 bases from V and 6 bases from J; junction bases left unmatched: 5. The CDR3 DNA sequence: TGTGCCAGCAGCTACGGGACAGCAAACATTCAGTACTTC. Protein: CASSYGTANIQYF.

The rearrangement uses TRBV7-9 and TRBJ2-3, with D maybe TRBD2 (5 bases). Germline V gene sequence: CDR1 SEHNR, CDR2 FQNEAQ (reference sequence). V was cut by 1 base and J by 5 bases, with 10 bases left in between. This CDR3 is 14 amino acids long. DNA for the CDR3: TGTGCCAGCAGCTTAGTTGCGGCGGGAGATACGCAGTATTTT. Its translation is CASSLVAAGDTQYF.

In its sample, this clonotype was seen many times. The chain couples TRBV28 to TRBJ2-7, with D perhaps matching TRBD1 or TRBD2 (5 bases each). Germline CDR1 MDHEN, CDR2 SYDVKM. The CDR3 spans 14 residues. Trimming pared 5 bases from V and 2 bases from J, leaving 13 bases between. The CDR3 loop is CASSIRDGTYEQYF. CDR3 bases: TGTGCCAGCAGTATCCGGGACGGAACCTACGAGCAGTACTTC.

V usage is TRBV28 and J usage is TRBJ2-3, with TRBD2 matching over 7 bases. CDR3 length: 15 residues. The ends lost 3 bases at V and 2 bases at J; junction bases unmatched: 5. Germline assignment: CDR1 MDHEN and CDR2 SYDVKM. The CDR3 DNA follows: TGTGCCAGCAGTTTTCGGGGGGAGGCCACAGATACGCAGTATTTT. Protein product: CASSFRGEATDTQYF.

The chain joins TRBV20-1 to TRBJ2-7, with TRBD2 matching over 7 bases. The CDR3 loop spans 14 amino acids. Germline-derived CDR1 and CDR2 are DFQATT and SNEGSKA (reference sequence). J was trimmed by 2 bases and V by 1 base; bases with no gene match: 5. CDR3 DNA sequence: TGCAGTGCTAGAGGGTTAGCGGGCGCCTACGAGCAGTACTTC. This sequence encodes CSARGLAGAYEQYF.

This clonotype turned up a few times. This rearrangement joins TRBV3-1 to TRBJ1-2; TRBD1 matches 7 bases. CDR3 length equals 14 residues. Germline values: CDR1 LGHDT, CDR2 YNNKEL (reference sequence). Trimming cost V 4 bases and J 8 bases; bases outside gene matches: 10. The DNA for the CDR3 is TGTGCCAGCAGCCGAGGACAGGCTTTCGACGGCTACACCTTC. As protein: CASSRGQAFDGYTF.

This clonotype was seen only a few times. The chain joins TRBV27 to TRBJ2-7; 15 nucleotides align to TRBD2. The CDR3 contains 15 residues. V lost 2 bases and J lost 6; bases outside the gene matches: 2. Germline-derived CDR1 and CDR2 are MNHEY and SMNVEV (reference sequence). CDR3 protein: CASSLGTSGRTEQYF. The CDR3 coding sequence is TGTGCCAGCAGTTTAGGGACTAGCGGGAGGACCGAGCAGTACTTC.

The chain combines TRBV4-3 with TRBJ2-1, with a possible D match to TRBD2 (5 bases). Trimming pared 9 bases from V and 0 bases from J, leaving 15 bases between. The length of the CDR3 is 15 residues. Germline assignment: CDR1 LGHNA and CDR2 YSLEER. This CDR3 reads CASNPEVGSYNEQFF. The CDR3 DNA is TGCGCCAGTAACCCGGAGGTAGGCTCCTACAATGAGCAGTTCTTC.

This clonotype has ten or more counts. This chain joins TRBV12-3 or TRBV12-4 and TRBJ2-2; D possibly corresponds to TRBD2 (5 bases). The V end was cut by 6 bases, the J end by 5 bases, with 13 bases between. CDR3 size: 14 residues. CDR3 protein: CASSNGLGTGELFF. In nucleotides, the CDR3 is TGTGCCAGCAGCAACGGACTGGGAACCGGGGAGCTGTTTTTT.

The rearrangement joins TRBV6-5 to TRBJ1-5, with D hard to call. The V gene lost 4 bases and the J gene lost 1 base, with 8 bases spanning the gap. Germline CDR1 reads MNHEY; CDR2 reads SVGAGI. The CDR3 spans 14 residues. The CDR3 loop is CASSSGGSNQPQHF. CDR3 sequence (DNA): TGTGCCAGCAGTTCCGGAGGCAGCAATCAGCCCCAGCATTTT.

A note on this clonotype: Possible read error: a much larger clone is one base away. The chain combines TRBV12-3 or TRBV12-4 with TRBJ2-7; 7 positions agree with TRBD2. The CDR3 covers 14 residues. With V trimmed by 5 bases and J by 2 bases, 6 bases remained unmatched. CDR3 sequence (DNA): TGTGCCAGCAGTAGCCTCGGGGGGACCTACGAGCAGTACTTC. Translation: CASSSLGGTYEQYF.

V is TRBV9 and J is TRBJ1-1; 12 nucleotides line up with TRBD1. The CDR3 is made up of 16 amino acids. The germline CDR1 and CDR2 sequences are SGDLS and YYNGEE. The V and J ends lost 4 bases and 6 bases, in that order; junction bases with no gene match: 10. The CDR3, as DNA: TGTGCCAGCAGCCCCCCGGGACAGGGGGCGAAGGCTGAAGCTTTCTTT. Its translation: CASSPPGQGAKAEAFF. Using reference TRBV9 and TRBJ1-1 for the parts outside the CDR3, the full variable domain is DSGVTQTPKHLITATGQRVTLRCSPRSGDLSVYWYQQSLDQGLQFLIQYYNGEERAKGNILERFSAQQFPDLHSELNLSSLELGDSALYFCASSPPGQGAKAEAFFGQGTRLTVV.

A few counts support this clonotype. This chain connects TRBV6-5 to TRBJ2-7, with D perhaps matching TRBD1 or TRBD2 (5 bases each). CDR3 length: 10 amino acids. Germline V lookup: CDR1 MNHEY, CDR2 SVGAGI. The CDR3 loop reads CASGLHEQYF. CDR3 coding DNA: TGTGCTTCGGGGCTCCACGAGCAGTACTTC.

The gene calls are TRBV7-2 and TRBJ1-1; weak D call: TRBD1 (5 bases). In germline, CDR1 is SGHTA, CDR2 FQGNSA. The ends were cut back, 1 base at V and 3 bases at J, with 12 bases in the middle. The CDR3 covers 15 residues. CDR3 loop: CASSLEPGWHTEAFF. The CDR3 DNA follows: TGTGCCAGCAGCTTAGAGCCAGGGTGGCACACTGAAGCTTTCTTT. Full variable domain (rest looked up from reference TRBV7-2 and TRBJ1-1): GAGVSQSPSNKVTEKGKDVELRCDPISGHTALYWYRQSLGQGLEFLIYFQGNSAPDKSGLPSDRFSAERTGGSVSTLTIQRTQQEDSAVYLCASSLEPGWHTEAFFGQGTRLTVV.

This chain connects TRBV7-9 to TRBJ2-7; D is unclear. This CDR3 contains 13 residues. The V end was cut by 5 bases, the J end by 5 bases, with 13 bases between. From germline, CDR1 is SEHNR and CDR2 FQNEAQ (reference sequence). The DNA of the CDR3 is TGTGCCAGCAGCCCGACACCATTGGACGAGCAGTACTTC. Protein product: CASSPTPLDEQYF.

This clonotype was detected once. The junction departs from the called germline gene at one end, perhaps through a read error. The chain uses TRBV27 and TRBJ2-6; D not certain. CDR1 MNHEY and CDR2 SMNVEV come from the germline V gene (reference sequence). This CDR3 spans 15 amino acids. The CDR3 DNA reads TGTGTCAGCAGTCTTATCTCCTCTGGGGCCAACGTCCTGACTTTC. Encoded protein: CVSSLISSGANVLTF.

At least ten counts were recorded for this clonotype. The chain combines TRBV5-1 with TRBJ2-1; no reliable D call. V was cut by 0 bases and J by 5 bases, with 3 bases left in between. Per the germline V gene, CDR1 is SGHRS and CDR2 is YFSETQ. CDR3 size: 12 residues. As DNA, the CDR3 is TGCGCCAGCAGCTTGGCCAACAATGAGCAGTTCTTC. It codes for CASSLANNEQFF.

This clonotype was counted between two and nine times. The rearrangement links TRBV19 to TRBJ2-1, with D unresolved. Germline loops: CDR1 LNHDA, CDR2 SQIVND (reference sequence). This CDR3 is built from 13 residues. Trimming cost V 3 bases and J 6 bases, with 9 bases left between them. This chain's CDR3 is CASSIRALNEQFF. The CDR3 nucleotides read TGTGCCAGTAGTATTAGGGCCCTCAATGAGCAGTTCTTC. The whole variable domain, remainder taken from reference TRBV19 and TRBJ2-1, is DGGITQSPKYLFRKEGQNVTLSCEQNLNHDAMYWYRQDPGQGLRLIYYSQIVNDFQKGDIAEGYSVSREKKESFPLTVTSAQKNPTAFYLCASSIRALNEQFFGPGTRLTVL.

The table lists this clonotype with many counts. This rearrangement joins TRBV4-3 to TRBJ2-3; TRBD2 might be the D (5 bases). The CDR3 is 16 amino acids. V lost 4 bases and J lost 1, with 15 bases in between. Germline loops: CDR1 LGHNA, CDR2 YSLEER. The CDR3 DNA sequence: TGCGCCAGCAGCCGAATCGCGGACTCTCGCACAGATACGCAGTATTTT. Amino acid sequence: CASSRIADSRTDTQYF.

In this sample, this clonotype turned up many times. CDR3 nucleotide sequence: TGCGCCAGCAGCCAAGGGACACAATTGGGGTACGAGCAGTACTTC. Protein product: CASSQGTQLGYEQYF. The genes are TRBV4-1 and TRBJ2-7; weak D call: TRBD1 (5 bases). CDR3 length: 15 residues. CDR1 and CDR2 (germline): MGHRA, YSYEKL. The V and J ends lost 1 base and 4 bases respectively, with 14 bases between them.

This chain joins TRBV7-9 and TRBJ2-3, with D possibly being TRBD1 (6 bases). CDR3 size: 13 residues. The V gene lost 8 bases and the J gene lost 1 base, with 10 bases spanning the gap. Germline values: CDR1 SEHNR, CDR2 FQNEAQ (reference sequence). CDR3 DNA sequence: TGTGCCAGCCAGGGGACGGGCACAGATACGCAGTATTTT. It specifies CASQGTGTDTQYF.

With respect to this clonotype: With a much larger clone just one base away, this may be a read error. The rearrangement joins TRBV12-3 or TRBV12-4 to TRBJ2-7; unclear D gene. The CDR3 spans 13 residues. The CDR3 sequence is CASSLNSAYAQYF. The DNA for the CDR3 is TGTGCCAGCAGTTTAAACAGCGCCTACGCGCAGTACTTC.

This clonotype showed up many times. V gene TRBV27 combines with J gene TRBJ1-6, with 9 bases fitting TRBD1. Germline values: CDR1 MNHEY, CDR2 SMNVEV (reference sequence). CDR3 length: 16 residues. V shed 6 bases, J shed 7 bases, and the junction held 10 bases outside the gene matches. CDR3 loop: CASRSNRDRANSPLHF. CDR3 coding DNA: TGTGCCAGCAGGTCGAACCGGGACAGGGCAAATTCACCCCTCCACTTT.

This clonotype turned up a few times. The chain has TRBV19 and TRBJ2-7, with unresolved D. Germline-derived CDR1 and CDR2 are LNHDA and SQIVND (reference sequence). The CDR3 runs 15 residues. V dropped 3 bases and J dropped 5 bases, with 17 bases sitting between them. The CDR3 DNA reads TGTGCCAGTAGTATGGGCGTTCCCCTAGGGAACGAGCAGTACTTC. This gives the protein CASSMGVPLGNEQYF. Combining the CDR3 with reference TRBV19 and TRBJ2-7 gives the whole variable domain DGGITQSPKYLFRKEGQNVTLSCEQNLNHDAMYWYRQDPGQGLRLIYYSQIVNDFQKGDIAEGYSVSREKKESFPLTVTSAQKNPTAFYLCASSMGVPLGNEQYFGPGTRLTVT.

This clonotype was recorded a few times. The chain combines TRBV25-1 with TRBJ2-1; D possibly matches TRBD1 or TRBD2 (6 bases each). The germline V gene has CDR1 MGHDK and CDR2 SYGVNS. V lost 2 bases and J lost 4, with 18 bases in between. CDR3 size: 17 residues. The CDR3 loop reads CASSEPEGGNYYNEQFF. The CDR3 bases are TGTGCCAGCAGTGAACCGGAGGGGGGAAACTATTACAATGAGCAGTTCTTC.

The chain combines TRBV28 with TRBJ2-7; weak D call: TRBD2 (5 bases). Germline values: CDR1 MDHEN, CDR2 SYDVKM. The V end was cut by 2 bases, the J end by 4 bases, with 12 bases between. The CDR3 has 14 amino acids. The CDR3 here is CASSLGAEWYEQYF. In nucleotides, the CDR3 is TGTGCCAGCAGTTTAGGAGCGGAGTGGTACGAGCAGTACTTC.

This clonotype was seen at least ten times. The chain links TRBV29-1 to TRBJ2-3; 10 bases are shared with TRBD1. Germline values: CDR1 SQVTM, CDR2 ANQGSEA. The trim removed 2 bases at V and 4 bases at J, leaving 6 bases unmatched. This CDR3 has 15 amino acids. Here the CDR3 reads CSVELGQGGPDTQYF. The CDR3 DNA sequence: TGCAGCGTTGAACTTGGACAGGGGGGCCCAGATACGCAGTATTTT.

This chain uses TRBV10-2 with TRBJ2-7; D is ambiguous. This CDR3 is 16 amino acids long. Trimming pared 0 bases from V and 0 bases from J, leaving 12 bases between. Germline assignment: CDR1 WSHSY and CDR2 SAAADI. The CDR3 loop reads CASSESTAINSYEQYF. In DNA, the CDR3 is TGCGCCAGCAGTGAGTCGACGGCCATTAACTCCTACGAGCAGTACTTC.

This clonotype was observed a handful of times. The chain recombines TRBV4-3 with TRBJ2-1, with 10 bases aligning to TRBD2. The V and J ends lost 0 bases and 6 bases, in that order; junction bases with no gene match: 5. CDR3 length equals 16 residues. The germline gives CDR1 LGHNA, CDR2 YSLEER. In DNA, the CDR3 is TGCGCCAGCAGCCAAGAAATGCCTAGCGGGAGCAATGAGCAGTTCTTC. Translating it yields CASSQEMPSGSNEQFF.